The 4 T cell receptor beta chains given below trace back to one sample, sequenced in a study of blood T cell repertoires in COVID-19. Sequenced by immunoSEQ multiplex PCR; TCRdb stores in-frame clones only, minus some. The sample records around 97,000 clones, roughly 79% being singletons. Sequencing input: peripheral blood. The receptors were gathered from a man aged 65 to 79 with acute or convalescent COVID-19.

In DNA, the CDR3 is TGTGCCTGGAGTCCGGGGAATTCACCCCTCCACTTT. This encodes CAWSPGNSPLHF. The gene calls are TRBV30 and TRBJ1-6; D remains ambiguous. Germline CDR1 and CDR2: GTSNPN and SVGIG (reference sequence). This CDR3 contains 12 residues. V was trimmed by 2 bases and J by 7 bases, leaving 6 bases between them.

The J gene is TRBJ2-3, the V gene TRBV4-1, with 12 bases matching TRBD2. Germline CDR1 and CDR2: MGHRA and YSYEKL. The CDR3 is 15 residues long. J lost 6 bases, V lost 0 bases, and 1 base had no gene match. CDR3: CASSQETSGSDTQYF. The DNA for the CDR3 is TGCGCCAGCAGCCAAGAGACTAGCGGGAGTGATACGCAGTATTTT.

The V gene is TRBV20-1, the J gene TRBJ1-2; possible D gene TRBD1, 6 bases. V gave up 8 bases and J gave up 7 bases, with 14 bases separating them. Per the germline V gene, CDR1 is DFQATT and CDR2 is SNEGSKA (reference sequence). CDR3 length equals 11 residues. CDR3 sequence: CSFRGAPGYTF. The CDR3 DNA reads as TGCAGTTTCCGGGGGGCGCCTGGCTACACCTTC.

The chain links TRBV27 to TRBJ2-7, with D perhaps TRBD2 (6 bases). V gave up 3 bases and J gave up 8 bases, with 17 bases separating them. The V gene's germline CDR1 is MNHEY and CDR2 SMNVEV (reference sequence). The CDR3 is made up of 14 amino acids. The CDR3 loop is CASSLRGIYLQQYF. The CDR3 region has the DNA TGTGCCAGCAGTTTGCGGGGCATCTACCTCCAGCAGTACTTC.